This entry features one T cell receptor beta chain sequence. The CDR3 is 10 residues long. V was clipped by 8 bases and J by 8 bases, with 10 bases between them. The V gene's germline CDR1 is WNHNN and CDR2 SYGVQD (reference sequence). This sample was included in a study of T cells in Graves' hyperthyroidism and ophthalmopathy. It was RNA transcripts that yielded the amplified TCR beta CDR3 regions. An initial round of RT-PCR targeting the TCR CDR3 relied on the HTBI primer set. MiXCR, applied by TCRdb to the multiplex PCR reads, yields one record per CDR3 protein. Among around 520,000 distinct CDR3 sequences listed, about 14% were seen once.

V usage is TRBV10-1 and J usage is TRBJ2-7; D is unresolved. The sample consisted of blood. This receptor was taken from a woman in her forties with Graves' hyperthyroidism. For the CDR3, the DNA is TGCGCCAGCCCCCTTGACAAGCAGTACTTC. This encodes CASPLDKQYF.